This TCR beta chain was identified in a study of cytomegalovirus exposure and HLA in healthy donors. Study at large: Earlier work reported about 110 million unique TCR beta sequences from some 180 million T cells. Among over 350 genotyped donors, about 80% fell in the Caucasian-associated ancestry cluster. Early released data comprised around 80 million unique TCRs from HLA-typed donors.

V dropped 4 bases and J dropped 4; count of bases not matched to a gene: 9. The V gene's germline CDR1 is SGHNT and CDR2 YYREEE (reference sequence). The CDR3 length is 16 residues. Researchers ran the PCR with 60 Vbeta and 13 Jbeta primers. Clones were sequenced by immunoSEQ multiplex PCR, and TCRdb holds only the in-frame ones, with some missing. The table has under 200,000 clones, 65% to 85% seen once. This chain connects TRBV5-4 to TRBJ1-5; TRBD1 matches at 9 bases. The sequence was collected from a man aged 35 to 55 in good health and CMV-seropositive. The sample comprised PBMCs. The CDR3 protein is CASSISGTGMNQPQHF. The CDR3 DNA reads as TGTGCCAGCAGCATCTCCGGGACAGGGATGAATCAGCCCCAGCATTTT.